This is a list of T cell receptor beta chains from one sample in a study of CD8+ T cells in alopecia areata. Measured with immunoSEQ multiplex PCR; TCRdb has only the in-frame clones, and not every one. Among 95,000 to 100,000 clones listed, 55% to 75% were seen once. The sample in question was CD8+ T cells sorted from blood, obtained between weeks 55 and 65, from a patient treated with tofacitinib. The receptor source for this set is a human donor with alopecia areata. The CDR3 runs from the conserved cysteine through the conserved F or W. The D gene is left open where the match is weak. Expanded clones are given a class, and other clones once, few, many or no size at all.

J | D | V | size | DNA | CDR3
TRBJ2-3 | NA | TRBV13 | few | TGTGCCAGCAGCCTAAGCACAGATACGCAGTATTTT | CASSLSTDTQYF
TRBJ2-1 | NA | TRBV18 | NA | TGTGCCAGCTCAGTACAGTACAATGAGCAGTTCTTC | CASSVQYNEQFF
TRBJ2-7 | NA | TRBV7-2 | NA | TGTGCCAGCAGCTTACGGGGTATGGTCTACGAGCAGTACTTC | CASSLRGMVYEQYF
TRBJ1-4 | NA | TRBV2 | few | TGTGCCAGCAGTCTCAAAGAACTGTTTTTT | CASSLKELFF
TRBJ2-3 | NA | TRBV29-1 | once | TGCAGCGTCAGGAAAGATACGCAGTATTTT | CSVRKDTQYF
TRBJ2-2 | NA | TRBV29-1 | NA | TGCAGCGTTGTTTTTTTAGCGAACACCGGGGAGCTGTTTTTT | CSVVFLANTGELFF
TRBJ2-1 | TRBD2 | TRBV10-3 | NA | TGTGCCATCAGTGAAGGCGGGGGGAGCGATGAGCAGTTCTTC | CAISEGGGSDEQFF
TRBJ2-7 | TRBD2 | TRBV5-4 | NA | TGTGCCAGCAGCTTAATTCATGGGACTACCTACGAGCAGTACTTC | CASSLIHGTTYEQYF
TRBJ1-5 | NA | TRBV15 | NA | TGTGCCACCAGCAGAGATGCGTCAGAGAATCAGCCCCAGCATTTT | CATSRDASENQPQHF
TRBJ2-3 | TRBD2 | TRBV29-1 | NA | TGCAGCGTTGTATGGCGGGGGGATACGCAGTATTTT | CSVVWRGDTQYF
TRBJ1-5 | NA | TRBV5-1 | NA | TGCGCCAGCAGCCTCCCGGGACACCTCAATCAGCCCCAGCATTTT | CASSLPGHLNQPQHF
TRBJ1-1 | TRBD1 | TRBV6-5 | NA | TGTGCCAGCAGTTATTCCGGACAGGCTGAAGCTTTCTTT | CASSYSGQAEAFF
TRBJ2-1 | TRBD1 | TRBV7-9 | NA | TGTGCCAGCAGCCGTACGTGGGACAGGAAAAGAGGAGACAATGAGCAGTTCTTC | CASSRTWDRKRGDNEQFF
TRBJ1-5 | NA | TRBV19 | once | TGTGCCAGTAGTATAGTAGGGGAAGGCAATCAGCCCCAGCATTTT | CASSIVGEGNQPQHF
TRBJ2-5 | TRBD1 | TRBV6-1 | NA | TGTGCCGGACGGGACAGGGCTTCTGAGACCCAGTACTTC | CAGRDRASETQYF
TRBJ2-5 | TRBD2 | TRBV5-1 | once | TGCGCCAGCAGCTTGGGCGGGGGGCTCCAAGAGACCCAGTACTTC | CASSLGGGLQETQYF
TRBJ1-2 | NA | TRBV7-9 | NA | TGTGCCAGCAGCTCACAAGAGTATGGCTACACCTTC | CASSSQEYGYTF
TRBJ1-6 | TRBD1 | TRBV13 | NA | TGTGCCAGCAGCTTGGAGGGGGCTGGTTCACCCCTCCACTTT | CASSLEGAGSPLHF
TRBJ2-7 | TRBD1 | TRBV7-9 | NA | TGTGCCAGCAACCCGGGACAGGGAACCTACGAGCAGTACTTC | CASNPGQGTYEQYF
TRBJ2-7 | NA | TRBV11-2 | many | TGTGCCAGCAGCAGCAGAGATCTCGGGGGCTACGAGCAGTACTTC | CASSSRDLGGYEQYF
TRBJ1-2 | NA | TRBV25-1 | once | TGTGCCAGCAGGTGGGCAGGGCAAGGCTATGGCTACACCTTC | CASRWAGQGYGYTF
TRBJ2-1 | NA | TRBV5-6 | NA | TGTGCCAGCAGTACCGGGACTGGGAGCTCCTACAATGAGCAGTTCTTC | CASSTGTGSSYNEQFF
TRBJ2-7 | TRBD2 | TRBV9 | once | TGTGCCAGCAGCGGTAGCGGGGGGGCTTCCTACGAGCAGTACTTC | CASSGSGGASYEQYF
TRBJ2-3 | NA | TRBV2 | few | TGTGCCAGCAGCGTCGCGAGGGTGCCAGATACGCAGTATTTT | CASSVARVPDTQYF
TRBJ2-7 | NA | TRBV30 | NA | TGTGCCTGGAACCTGCGAACCAGGGTTTACGAGCAGTACTTC | CAWNLRTRVYEQYF
TRBJ2-6 | NA | TRBV7-9 | NA | TGTGCCAGCAGCTTCGACAACTCTGGGGCCAACGTCCTGACTTTC | CASSFDNSGANVLTF
TRBJ2-7 | NA | TRBV29-1 | NA | TGCAGCGTTGAAAGGCCTGGGAGCTCCTACGAGCAGTACTTC | CSVERPGSSYEQYF
TRBJ2-2 | TRBD1 | TRBV5-1 | NA | TGCGCCAGCAGCACCCGGACAGGGGTCGGGGAGCTGTTTTTT | CASSTRTGVGELFF
TRBJ2-7 | TRBD2 | TRBV7-3 | NA | TGTGCCAGCAGCTTAACCCCGGGACTAGCGGAAACCTACGAGCAGTACTTC | CASSLTPGLAETYEQYF
TRBJ1-2 | NA | TRBV14 | NA | TGTGCCAGCAGCCAAGGACTCCAAAATCCCTATGGCTACACCTTC | CASSQGLQNPYGYTF
TRBJ1-1 | NA | TRBV2 | NA | TGTGCCACAACCAGCCCCTCGGGGGGAGTCACTGAAGCTTTCTTT | CATTSPSGGVTEAFF